This passage covers 24 T cell receptor beta chains from one sample sequenced in a study of CD8+CD57+ T cells in acquired aplastic anemia. CD8+CD57+ cell expansion, shown by flow cytometry, had occurred in the patients selected for sequencing. According to the study, genomic DNA was the template for TCR beta VDJ and CDR3 profiling. Each CDR3 protein is one row after TCRdb ran MiXCR on the reads. The sample lists more than 250,000 distinct CDR3 sequences, 70% to 85% seen once, with roughly two fifths in the top ten. Sample: sorted CD4+, CD8+, or CD8+CD57+ T cells (not recorded which) from PBMCs. Receptors were obtained from a human donor with aplastic anemia.

As for this clonotype: The final CDR3 position lacks the conserved phenylalanine or tryptophan, pointing to a likely read error. The limits of the CDR3 on the DNA are not certain, so only TCRdb's listed CDR3 is given. The genes are TRBV7-6 and TRBJ2-3. The germline V gene has CDR1 SGHVS and CDR2 FNYEAQ. Including both end residues, the CDR3 is 13 amino acids long. The CDR3: CASSDGGTYTQDL.

V gene TRBV7-8 combines with J gene TRBJ1-5; TRBD1 agrees at 7 bases. The V and J ends lost 5 bases and 13 bases, in that order; junction bases with no gene match: 17. There are 15 residues in the CDR3. Germline V gene lookup returns CDR1 SGHVS and CDR2 FQNEAQ. DNA for the CDR3: TGTGCCAGCAGCCATGATCCATTCGGGACAGCCCTTCAGCATTTT. Translated: CASSHDPFGTALQHF.

Worth noting for this clonotype: This CDR3 is missing its conserved last phenylalanine or tryptophan, likely due to a read error. The DNA is left out, because the CDR3 cannot be placed on it with certainty; the CDR3 is given as TCRdb lists it. V and J are TRBV9 and TRBJ2-3; the table assigns TRBD1, which was not confirmed against the DNA. The CDR3 is 13 residues long, ends included. Germline V CDR1 and CDR2: SGDLS, YYNGEE. CDR3 sequence reads: CASGEGGGDRQDV.

This clonotype was seen just once. The conserved closing phenylalanine or tryptophan is absent in this CDR3, likely reflecting a read error. The DNA is left out, because the CDR3 cannot be placed on it with certainty; the CDR3 is given as TCRdb lists it. The CDR3 loop reads CASSLVRGELFH. V gene TRBV7-8 combines with J gene TRBJ2-2. Per the germline V gene, CDR1 is SGHVS and CDR2 is FQNEAQ. The CDR3 extends over 12 residues, inclusive of both ends.

The chain joins TRBV11-3 to TRBJ2-5; D is undetermined. CDR1 and CDR2 from the germline V gene are SGHNT and YENEEA. The CDR3 consists of 14 residues. V lost 8 bases, J lost 0 bases, and 13 bases lay in between. In DNA, the CDR3 is TGTGCCAGCTCAAGACGGTCCAACCAAGAGACCCAGTACTTC. Translation gives CASSRRSNQETQYF. Looking up the rest from reference TRBV11-3 and TRBJ2-5 gives the full variable domain: EAGVVQSPRYKIIEKKQPVAFWCNPISGHNTLYWYLQNLGQGPELLIRYENEEAVDDSQLPKDRFSAERLKGVDSTLKIQPAELGDSAVYLCASSRRSNQETQYFGPGTRLLVL.

On this clonotype itself: The limits of the CDR3 on the DNA are not certain, so only TCRdb's listed CDR3 is given. CDR3 loop: CASSLGVAGGTGNFF. V usage is TRBV7-3 and J usage is TRBJ1-1. The CDR3 has 15 amino acids, counting both end residues. Germline CDR1 and CDR2: SGHTA and FQGTGA.

This clonotype was seen just once. V usage is TRBV4-2 and J usage is TRBJ2-1, with 10 bases lining up with TRBD2. Germline CDR1 is LGHNA and CDR2 is YNFKEQ. The CDR3 loop spans 17 amino acids. V was pared by 1 base and J by 6 bases, with 9 bases of the junction left unmatched. The CDR3 spells CASSQVSASGSSNEQFF. CDR3 coding DNA: TGTGCCAGCAGCCAAGTGTCGGCTAGCGGGAGTTCCAATGAGCAGTTCTTC.

V and J are TRBV7-8 and TRBJ2-6; D might be TRBD1 (6 bases). V was cut by 3 bases and J by 15 bases, with 24 bases left in between. Germline lookup yields CDR1 SGHVS and CDR2 FQNEAQ. This CDR3 spans 16 amino acids. The CDR3 loop is CASSFDPGWTALSLTF. The DNA of the CDR3 is TGTGCCAGCAGCTTCGATCCAGGCTGGACAGCCCTTTCCCTGACTTTC.

Concerning this clonotype itself: This may be a read error: a much more frequent sequence differs by one nucleotide. V and J are TRBV7-9 and TRBJ2-2, with D maybe TRBD1 (6 bases). The germline CDR1 and CDR2 sequences are SEHNR and FQNEAQ (reference sequence). The CDR3 has 14 residues. CDR3: CASSLAHGTRETHF. CDR3 sequence (DNA): TGTGCCAGCAGCTTAGCCCACGGGACAAGAGAGACCCATTTT.

This clonotype was counted once. CDR3 protein: CASSLGGTPEQHF. The CDR3 nucleotides read TGTGCCAGCAGCTTAGGGGGAACACCCGAGCAGCATTTT. V gene TRBV7-8 combines with J gene TRBJ2-3; D remains ambiguous. With the DNA end fitting TRBJ1-5 better, the J assignment may be wrong. CDR3 length: 13 amino acids. Germline V CDR1 and CDR2: SGHVS, FQNEAQ.

The chain links TRBV15 to TRBJ1-6, with TRBD1 matching 10 bases. The ends lost 5 bases at V and 10 bases at J; junction bases unmatched: 11. The length of the CDR3 is 16 residues. The V gene's germline CDR1 is LNHNV and CDR2 YYDKDF (reference sequence). Here the CDR3 DNA reads TGTGCCACCAGCCGACCCGGGACAGGGGTTAGGTCACCCCTCCACTTT. This gives the protein CATSRPGTGVRSPLHF.

This clonotype has just one count. This sequence joins TRBV7-9 and TRBJ2-5, with 14 positions matching TRBD2. CDR1 is SEHNR and CDR2 is FQNEAQ in the germline V gene (reference sequence). Unmatched junction bases numbered 3, after V lost 1 base and J lost 5 bases. The CDR3 runs to 16 residues. The CDR3 DNA is TGTGCCAGCAGCTTAGGACTAGCGGGGGGGCCGGAGACCCAGTACTTC. This gives the protein CASSLGLAGGPETQYF. Together with reference TRBV7-9 and TRBJ2-5, the CDR3 gives the full variable domain: DTGVSQNPRHKITKRGQNVTFRCDPISEHNRLYWYRQTLGQGPEFLTYFQNEAQLEKSRLLSDRFSAERPKGSFSTLEIQRTEQGDSAMYLCASSLGLAGGPETQYFGPGTRLLVL.

V and J are TRBV5-4 and TRBJ2-7; D uncertain. The J call may not be correct, given that the DNA end is closer to TRBJ2-5. This CDR3 has 12 amino acids. Germline V gives CDR1 SGHNT, CDR2 YYREEE (reference sequence). CDR3 nucleotides: TGTGCCAGCAATTTAGGTGGCAAGACCCAGTACTTC. Translation gives CASNLGGKTQYF.

This chain uses TRBV9 with TRBJ2-1, with a possible D match to TRBD2 (6 bases). Germline loops: CDR1 SGDLS, CDR2 YYNGEE. V gave up 7 bases and J gave up 16 bases, with 24 bases separating them. CDR3 size: 13 residues. The CDR3 DNA follows: TGTGCCAGCGGTGATGGGGGGAACCTTCAGTACTTCTTC. It translates to CASGDGGNLQYFF.

This clonotype was seen a single time. The gene calls are TRBV7-8 and TRBJ2-7; D remains unclear. This CDR3 is built from 18 residues. Trimming took 3 bases from V and 1 from J, leaving 22 bases between them. Germline assignment: CDR1 SGHVS and CDR2 FQNEAQ. The DNA of the CDR3 is TGTGCCAGCAGCTTTCCTCGAGGTGGCGAAGCGCTTTCCTACGAGCAGTACGTC. Protein sequence: CASSFPRGGEALSYEQYV.

CDR3: CAAGGRETQYF. The CDR3 DNA sequence: TGTGCCGCAGGGGGTAGAGAGACCCAGTACTTC. This rearrangement joins TRBV24-1 to TRBJ2-5; 7 bases align to TRBD1. The germline CDR1 and CDR2 sequences are KGHDR and SFDVKD. The CDR3 runs 11 residues. J lost 4 bases, V lost 12 bases, and 4 bases had no gene match.

V gene TRBV7-2 combines with J gene TRBJ2-3; the D call may be TRBD1 or TRBD2 (5 bases each). The V gene's germline CDR1 is SGHTA and CDR2 FQGNSA. The CDR3 totals 15 residues. The V end was cut by 3 bases, the J end by 13 bases, with 23 bases between. In nucleotides, the CDR3 is TGTGCCAGCAGCTTGAATAGGGGTGCTCCTGCTAGCAAGTATTTT. Translating it yields CASSLNRGAPASKYF.

This clonotype was observed a few times. This CDR3 fails to terminate in the conserved phenylalanine or tryptophan, so it likely reflects a read error. The DNA is left out, because the CDR3 cannot be placed on it with certainty; the CDR3 is given as TCRdb lists it. CDR3 residues: CASSPPPEWAS. The chain combines TRBV3-1 with TRBJ2-1; the table's D call, TRBD2, was not checked against the DNA. CDR1 is LGHDT and CDR2 is YNNKEL in the germline V gene (reference sequence). The CDR3 numbers 11 amino acids, ends counted.

This clonotype was observed a handful of times. The chain joins TRBV15 to TRBJ2-5; D gene ambiguous. The germline V gene has CDR1 LNHNV and CDR2 YYDKDF (reference sequence). V lost 1 base to trimming and J lost 2 bases, with 20 bases between them. The length of the CDR3 is 18 residues. In DNA form, the CDR3 reads TGTGCCACCAGCAGAGCTGCCGGCCTCGGGTACGAGCAAGAGACCCAGTACTTC. It encodes CATSRAAGLGYEQETQYF.

Details on this clonotype: No conserved phenylalanine or tryptophan is present at the end of the CDR3, so a read error is the likely explanation. The DNA is left out, because the CDR3 cannot be placed on it with certainty; the CDR3 is given as TCRdb lists it. V and J are TRBV9 and TRBJ1-2; no check of the table's D call, TRBD1, against the DNA was made. Germline loops: CDR1 SGDLS, CDR2 YYNGEE. A total of 13 residues make up the CDR3, ends included. This chain's CDR3 is CASGEAGDVQYFV.

About this clonotype: The germline gene is not matched at one end of the junction; a read error may be the cause. The chain employs TRBV6-5 and TRBJ2-7; TRBD1 or TRBD2 may be the D gene (5 bases each). This CDR3 comprises 14 residues. The germline gives CDR1 MNHEY, CDR2 SVGAGI. CDR3 sequence: CASSCGQGNYAQYF. The CDR3 nucleotides read TGTGCCAGCAGTTGCGGGCAGGGTAACTACGCGCAGTACTTC.

The table lists this clonotype with a few counts. The chain couples TRBV12-3 or TRBV12-4 to TRBJ2-7, with TRBD1 matching 7 bases. The CDR3 spans 18 residues. The V gene end was trimmed by 7 bases and the J gene end by 1 base; junction bases not matched to a gene: 19. The CDR3 DNA reads TGTGCCAGCAACCCTCATCCAGACGGGACAGCCCTTTCCTACGAGCAGTACGTC. This encodes CASNPHPDGTALSYEQYV.

The gene calls are TRBV7-9 and TRBJ2-6; D is tentatively TRBD1 or TRBD2 (5 bases each). The CDR3 has 17 residues. The ends were cut back, 0 bases at V and 12 bases at J, with 21 bases in the middle. Germline V lookup: CDR1 SEHNR, CDR2 FQNEAQ (reference sequence). Written as DNA, the CDR3 is TGTGCCAGCAGCTTAGCGGGTGGCTACGGGGCCAACGTCGTCCTGACTTTC. This translates into CASSLAGGYGANVVLTF.

A few counts support this clonotype. The chain recombines TRBV7-3 with TRBJ2-3, with D maybe TRBD2 (6 bases). V lost 6 bases and J 12 bases, leaving 22 bases between the germline ends. This CDR3 spans 14 amino acids. Germline CDR1 reads SGHTA; CDR2 reads FQGTGA. In DNA, the CDR3 is TGTGCCAGCAGTCCAGCGCGGGGTCCAGACACACAGTATTTT. It is translated as CASSPARGPDTQYF.